This paragraph covers one TCR beta chain sequence. Its target is not known. Germline CDR1 is SGHRS and CDR2 is YFSETQ. There are 12 residues in the CDR3. The V end was cut by 6 bases, the J end by 3 bases, with 7 bases between. This entry belongs to a study of cytomegalovirus exposure and HLA in healthy donors. Study information: The study's early data release held about 85 million unique TCRs from HLA-typed donors. Findings and limits, study-wide: In an earlier analysis, about 90% or about 30%: the productive usage of most TCR beta V segments. Rare TCR sequences predominated, though certain public TCRs were found in many donors.

13 Jbeta primers and 60 Vbeta primers were used for the PCR. Profiled with immunoSEQ multiplex PCR; TCRdb holds only in-frame clones, not every one. The sample includes some 95,000 clones, approximately 77% of them seen just once. The chain joins TRBV5-1 to TRBJ2-1; no reliable D call. Material for sequencing was PBMCs. This TCR was sampled from a woman aged 40 to 55 in good health and CMV-seronegative. CDR3 amino acids: CASMADYNEQFF. The CDR3 nucleotides read TGCGCCAGCATGGCCGACTACAATGAGCAGTTCTTC.